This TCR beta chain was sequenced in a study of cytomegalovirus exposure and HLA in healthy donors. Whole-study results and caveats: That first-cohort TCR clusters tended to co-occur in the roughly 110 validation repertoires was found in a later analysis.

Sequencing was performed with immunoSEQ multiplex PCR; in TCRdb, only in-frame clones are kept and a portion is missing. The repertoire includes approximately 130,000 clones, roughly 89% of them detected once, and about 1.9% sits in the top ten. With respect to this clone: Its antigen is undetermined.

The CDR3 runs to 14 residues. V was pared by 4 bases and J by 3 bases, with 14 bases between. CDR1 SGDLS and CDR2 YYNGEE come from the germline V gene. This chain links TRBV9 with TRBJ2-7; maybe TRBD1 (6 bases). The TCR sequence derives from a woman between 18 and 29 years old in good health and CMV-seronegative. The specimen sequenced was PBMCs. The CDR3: CASSSSGDGYEQYF. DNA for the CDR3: TGTGCCAGCAGCTCCTCAGGGGATGGCTACGAGCAGTACTTC.